The rows below give T cell receptor beta chains drawn from one sample of a study of cytomegalovirus exposure and HLA in healthy donors. Measured with immunoSEQ multiplex PCR; TCRdb has only the in-frame clones, and not every one. This sample yields over 65,000 clones, of which roughly 80% are seen a single time; under 3% belongs to the top ten. Sequences were obtained from PBMCs. The source of these receptors is a woman in her 30s in good health and CMV-seronegative. Both conserved end residues are part of each CDR3. Each record gives: V gene, clone size, J gene, D gene, CDR3 protein, CDR3 DNA. D genes are given only for firm matches. Some rows mark clone size as missing; the rest say once, few, many or name a class of expanded clone.

>TRBV28|NA|TRBJ1-5|NA
CASTVGGRYNQPQHF
TGTGCCAGCACTGTGGGGGGGCGGTACAATCAGCCCCAGCATTTT
>TRBV10-3|NA|TRBJ1-1|NA
CAISSTGGNTEAFF
TGTGCCATCAGCTCAACGGGGGGGAACACTGAAGCTTTCTTT
>TRBV9|NA|TRBJ1-3|TRBD1
CASSYRGLKSSGNTIYF
TGTGCCAGCAGCTACAGGGGCCTAAAGAGCTCTGGAAACACCATATATTTT
>TRBV6-6|NA|TRBJ1-6|NA
CASSPTDSYNSPLHF
TGTGCCAGCAGCCCTACCGACAGTTATAATTCACCCCTCCACTTT
>TRBV12-5|once|TRBJ2-1|NA
CASGPDSYNEQFF
TGTGCTAGTGGGCCGGACAGCTACAATGAGCAGTTCTTC
>TRBV28|NA|TRBJ2-7|NA
CASSRTYEQYF
TGTGCCAGCAGTCGCACCTACGAGCAGTACTTC
>TRBV2|NA|TRBJ1-2|NA
CASSLEPENRDGYTF
TGTGCCAGCAGCCTGGAGCCAGAAAATCGAGACGGCTACACCTTC
>TRBV19|NA|TRBJ1-5|TRBD1
CASSVPPGQGLQPQHF
TGTGCCAGTAGTGTACCTCCGGGACAGGGGCTCCAGCCCCAGCATTTT
>TRBV7-2|NA|TRBJ2-4|TRBD2
CASSSGGQVGHIQYF
TGTGCCAGCAGCTCGGGAGGGCAGGTGGGGCACATTCAGTACTTC
>TRBV6-5|once|TRBJ1-2|NA
CASSYSGLNYGYTF
TGTGCCAGCAGTTACTCTGGCCTTAACTATGGCTACACCTTC
>TRBV6-6|NA|TRBJ2-5|TRBD2
CASSFIGRETQYF
TGTGCCAGCAGCTTCATCGGGAGGGAGACCCAGTACTTC
>TRBV28|NA|TRBJ1-6|TRBD1
CASGSGQYNSPLHF
TGTGCCAGCGGGTCGGGACAGTATAATTCACCCCTCCACTTT
>TRBV5-1|NA|TRBJ2-6|TRBD1
CASSVSGGGANVLTF
TGCGCCAGCAGCGTTTCAGGGGGAGGGGCCAACGTCCTGACTTTC
>TRBV2|NA|TRBJ1-2|TRBD1
CASSEVRAGGAESYTF
TGTGCCAGCAGTGAAGTTCGGGCAGGGGGCGCGGAGAGCTACACCTTC
>TRBV18|NA|TRBJ2-5|NA
CASSPTGLTYQETQYF
TGTGCCAGCTCACCGACGGGACTGACTTACCAAGAGACCCAGTACTTC
>TRBV5-6|few|TRBJ1-6|TRBD1
CASSRDRGSNSPLHF
TGTGCCAGCAGCCGGGACAGGGGAAGTAATTCACCCCTCCACTTT
>TRBV6-1|few|TRBJ2-2|TRBD2
CASRAGGSTGELFF
TGTGCCAGCAGAGCGGGGGGTAGCACCGGGGAGCTGTTTTTT
>TRBV7-8|NA|TRBJ2-7|NA
CASSFLRDKGEQYF
TGTGCCAGCAGCTTTCTCAGGGATAAGGGCGAGCAGTACTTC
>TRBV2|NA|TRBJ1-6|TRBD1
CASITSTGYNSPLHF
TGTGCCAGCATTACATCGACAGGGTATAATTCACCCCTCCACTTT
>TRBV11-3|once|TRBJ2-7|NA
CASSSSRAYEQYF
TGTGCCAGCAGCTCCTCCAGGGCTTACGAGCAGTACTTC
>TRBV6-5|once|TRBJ1-2|NA
CASSGTTGNYGYTF
TGTGCCAGCAGTGGTACTACAGGGAACTATGGCTACACCTTC
>TRBV30|NA|TRBJ1-6|TRBD1
CAHRTGWDSPLHF
TGTGCCCACAGGACAGGTTGGGATTCACCCCTCCACTTT
>TRBV2|NA|TRBJ2-7|TRBD2
CASISAGLAGATPYEQYF
TGTGCCAGCATCTCGGCGGGACTAGCGGGGGCGACTCCCTACGAGCAGTACTTC
>TRBV5-6|NA|TRBJ1-4|NA
CASSLGAGQLFF
TGTGCCAGCAGCTTGGGAGCGGGACAACTGTTTTTT
>TRBV5-5|NA|TRBJ2-5|NA
CASSLRGWETQYF
TGTGCCAGCAGCTTGCGGGGTTGGGAGACCCAGTACTTC
>TRBV28|few|TRBJ1-5|NA
CASRWAGMNQPQHF
TGTGCCAGCAGGTGGGCGGGAATGAATCAGCCCCAGCATTTT
>TRBV6-1|NA|TRBJ1-1|NA
CASADRRPTEAFF
TGTGCCAGCGCAGACAGGCGGCCCACTGAAGCTTTCTTT
>TRBV27|NA|TRBJ2-7|NA
CLTFLSYEQYF
TGCTTAACTTTCCTCTCCTACGAGCAGTACTTC
>TRBV18|NA|TRBJ1-3|TRBD1
CASSTKQGSGNTIYF
TGTGCCAGCTCAACAAAACAGGGGTCTGGAAACACCATATATTTT
>TRBV13|NA|TRBJ2-1|TRBD2
CASSLGPSGGAGVNEQFF
TGTGCCAGCAGCTTAGGCCCTAGCGGGGGGGCTGGTGTCAATGAGCAGTTCTTC
>TRBV7-2|NA|TRBJ1-6|TRBD1
CASSLRDRDNSPLHF
TGTGCCAGCAGCTTAAGGGACAGAGATAATTCACCCCTCCACTTT
>TRBV7-2|NA|TRBJ2-2|NA
CASSSPQRSTGELFF
TGTGCCAGCAGTTCCCCCCAGAGGTCCACCGGGGAGCTGTTTTTT
>TRBV7-9|NA|TRBJ1-2|NA
CSSSSVGGGPIYGYTF
TGTTCCAGCAGCTCCGTCGGCGGGGGCCCTATCTATGGCTACACCTTC
>TRBV28|few|TRBJ1-1|TRBD1
CASSFHSGGPTEAFF
TGTGCCAGCAGTTTTCACTCAGGGGGTCCGACTGAAGCTTTCTTT
>TRBV9|NA|TRBJ2-1|NA
CASSVVSGEYNEQFF
TGTGCCAGCAGCGTAGTTTCGGGGGAGTACAATGAGCAGTTCTTC
>TRBV9|NA|TRBJ1-2|NA
CASSVAPLEGANYGYTF
TGTGCCAGCAGCGTAGCCCCCTTGGAGGGAGCCAACTATGGCTACACCTTC
>TRBV19|NA|TRBJ1-1|NA
CASSIRQLKHTEAFF
TGTGCCAGTAGTATTAGACAGCTCAAGCACACTGAAGCTTTCTTT
>TRBV5-1|NA|TRBJ2-1|TRBD2
CAWRASGNEQFF
TGCGCCTGGAGGGCTAGCGGTAATGAGCAGTTCTTC
>TRBV25-1|NA|TRBJ2-3|NA
CASSEPRQVDTQYF
TGTGCCAGCAGTGAACCAAGACAGGTAGATACGCAGTATTTT
>TRBV6-1|NA|TRBJ2-7|NA
CASSDNAYEQYF
TGTGCCAGCAGTGATAATGCCTACGAGCAGTACTTC
>TRBV7-6|NA|TRBJ2-6|NA
CASSLPTVSGANVLTF
TGTGCCAGCAGCCTTCCGACAGTCTCTGGGGCCAACGTCCTGACTTTC
>TRBV2|NA|TRBJ1-2|TRBD1
CASREGGHYGYTF
TGTGCCAGCAGGGAAGGGGGCCATTATGGCTACACCTTC
>TRBV28|NA|TRBJ1-5|TRBD1
CASSFATGGAGQPQHF
TGTGCCAGCAGTTTCGCCACAGGGGGCGCGGGTCAGCCCCAGCATTTT
>TRBV28|NA|TRBJ1-6|TRBD1
CASSFPFPGGQVYSPLHF
TGTGCCAGCAGTTTCCCCTTTCCAGGGGGCCAAGTCTATTCACCCCTCCACTTT
>TRBV21-1|NA|TRBJ2-7|NA
CASSRPETASYEQYF
TGTGCCAGCAGCAGGCCGGAAACAGCCTCCTACGAGCAGTACTTC
>TRBV7-2|NA|TRBJ2-3|NA
CASSLLSGVPDTQYF
TGTGCCAGCAGCTTACTCTCCGGGGTGCCAGATACGCAGTATTTT
>TRBV28|NA|TRBJ1-1|NA
CASIRDRGTEAFF
TGTGCCAGCATTCGTGATCGGGGCACTGAAGCTTTCTTT
>TRBV5-4|once|TRBJ2-5|NA
CASSLDPGETQYF
TGTGCCAGCAGCTTGGATCCAGGAGAGACCCAGTACTTC
>TRBV7-6|NA|TRBJ2-3|TRBD2
CASSLVAGGTASTDTQYF
TGTGCCAGCAGCTTAGTAGCGGGGGGAACCGCTAGCACAGATACGCAGTATTTT
>TRBV6-6|NA|TRBJ1-3|NA
CASSDTGCSGNTIYF
TGTGCCAGCAGCGATACAGGATGCTCTGGAAACACCATATATTTT
>TRBV19|once|TRBJ1-5|NA
CASRYSLGYSNQPQHF
TGTGCCAGTAGGTACAGTTTAGGATATAGCAATCAGCCCCAGCATTTT
>TRBV11-2|NA|TRBJ1-2|TRBD1
CASSLKGQGAVNYGYTF
TGTGCCAGCAGCTTAAAAGGACAGGGGGCGGTTAACTATGGCTACACCTTC
>TRBV7-2|NA|TRBJ1-2|NA
CASSLDREGYGYTF
TGTGCCAGCAGCTTAGACCGTGAGGGCTATGGCTACACCTTC
>TRBV4-3|NA|TRBJ2-1|TRBD2
CASSRTSGGNNEQFF
TGCGCCAGCAGCCGGACTAGCGGGGGGAACAATGAGCAGTTCTTC
>TRBV5-1|few|TRBJ1-4|TRBD1
CASSPGGTGNEKLFF
TGCGCCAGCAGCCCCGGAGGGACAGGGAACGAAAAACTGTTTTTT
>TRBV10-2|NA|TRBJ1-1|NA
CASSRRQETEAFF
TGCGCCAGCAGCCGTCGACAGGAGACTGAAGCTTTCTTT